The present entry profiles one T cell receptor beta chain with its context. The antigen this receptor binds is unknown. It has no much larger one-base neighbor in the sample; base qualities were not kept. The source of the sample is a study of response to subunit inactivated influenza vaccine (dated by TCRdb to the late 2010s). About the study as a whole: To follow how T cells responded to a trivalent subunit inactivated influenza vaccine, the researchers relied on deep quantitative profiling of the T cell receptor repertoire. General findings and caveats noted by the study authors: According to the authors, only a limited number of new T cells may be recruited by each seasonal influenza vaccination.

The library was made by RT-PCR. The sequencer listed for this sample is Illumina HiSeq 2500. The raw public data were reprocessed by TCRdb itself: fastp quality trimming at Q25, MiXCR clonotype calling, in-frame beta chains only. Every CDR3 protein is listed once, alongside the most common genes and DNA of its rows. This sample gives a few hundred thousand distinct CDR3 sequences in total; roughly 15% of them show up just once. The ten largest clonotypes hold around 10% of the sample. The CDR3 runs 17 residues from the cysteine to the phenylalanine. Left in the record is the CDR3 DNA by itself, 51 bases read in frame from the first base. V is pruned by 5 bases and J by 2 bases, leaving 13 bases of the junction without a gene match. CDR1 and CDR2, looked up from the germline V gene, are MNHEY and SVGEGT.

The chain is encoded by TRBV6-2 or TRBV6-3 joined to TRBJ2-5; 8 central bases correspond to TRBD1. The sequence was collected from a man aged 50 to 60 who received an inactivated influenza vaccine. Donor details come from another sample of the same person, matched by shared clones. Specimen: PBMCs from blood, collected approximately 13 days after vaccination. The CDR3 loop reads CASSLLLGTGAQETQYF. The base sequence is TGTGCCAGCAGTCTTCTGCTTGGGACAGGCGCTCAAGAGACCCAGTACTTC.